The TCR beta chain described here comes from a study of blood T cell repertoires in COVID-19. Generated by immunoSEQ multiplex PCR, the TCRdb table keeps only in-frame clones and is missing some. The sample carries more than 250,000 clones, 80% to 90% recorded once. The CDR3 length is 14 residues. Per germline, CDR1 SGHNT and CDR2 YYREEE (reference sequence). The V segment lost 3 bases and the J segment 7 bases; nucleotides outside the gene matches: 2. Sequences were obtained from peripheral blood. This TCR was sampled from a woman aged 45-65 years with acute or convalescent COVID-19. The chain carries TRBV5-4 and TRBJ2-1; TRBD1 agrees at 12 bases. CDR3 nucleotide sequence: TGTGCCAGCAGCTGGGACAGGGGGCTTAATGAGCAGTTCTTC. Encoded protein: CASSWDRGLNEQFF.